These T cell receptor beta chains were read from a single sample in a study of T cell responses to AZD1222 COVID-19 vaccine. Clones were sequenced by immunoSEQ multiplex PCR, and TCRdb holds only the in-frame ones, with some missing. This sample has about 140,000 clones, with approximately 90% found just once. The sequencing here drew on peripheral blood, taken 28 days after the second AZD1222 dose. The receptors derive from an adult who received the AZD1222 COVID-19 vaccine. CDR3s include the opening cysteine and the closing phenylalanine or tryptophan. The D gene is left open where the match is weak.

V gene: TRBV29-1
D gene: .
J gene: TRBJ2-7
CDR3 protein: CSVEERLGVEQYF

V gene: TRBV19
D gene: TRBD1
J gene: TRBJ2-1
CDR3 protein: CASSILPGQGRGEQFF

V gene: TRBV7-3
D gene: .
J gene: TRBJ2-5
CDR3 protein: CASSLTPPGTPVWETQYF

V gene: TRBV24-1
D gene: .
J gene: TRBJ1-1
CDR3 protein: CATSGHMNTEAFF

V gene: TRBV6-5
D gene: .
J gene: TRBJ2-5
CDR3 protein: CASQSGQGHQETQYF

V gene: TRBV28
D gene: TRBD2
J gene: TRBJ2-5
CDR3 protein: CASSSSGGQETQYF

V gene: TRBV5-1
D gene: .
J gene: TRBJ2-4
CDR3 protein: CASSFGDSKNIQYF

V gene: TRBV11-1
D gene: TRBD1
J gene: TRBJ2-4
CDR3 protein: CASSRDRGDIQYF

V gene: TRBV24-1
D gene: TRBD1
J gene: TRBJ1-4
CDR3 protein: CATSDSDRGFEKLFF

V gene: TRBV28
D gene: .
J gene: TRBJ1-5
CDR3 protein: CASSPPRGPQHF

V gene: TRBV6-6
D gene: .
J gene: TRBJ1-6
CDR3 protein: CASSYPSPPLHF

V gene: TRBV2
D gene: .
J gene: TRBJ1-4
CDR3 protein: CASTRDFAEKLFF

V gene: TRBV27
D gene: TRBD1
J gene: TRBJ2-1
CDR3 protein: CASRTGTDSYNEQFF

V gene: TRBV5-1
D gene: .
J gene: TRBJ1-1
CDR3 protein: CASSGGQNTEAFF

V gene: TRBV10-3
D gene: TRBD1
J gene: TRBJ2-5
CDR3 protein: CAITPDRVQETQYF

V gene: TRBV29-1
D gene: .
J gene: TRBJ1-1
CDR3 protein: CSVQTIMNTEAFF

V gene: TRBV19
D gene: .
J gene: TRBJ2-1
CDR3 protein: CASSIDLASGGGNEQFF

V gene: TRBV11-2
D gene: TRBD2
J gene: TRBJ2-1
CDR3 protein: CASSLVGLGLAGLEQFF

V gene: TRBV27
D gene: .
J gene: TRBJ2-7
CDR3 protein: CASSRFSQGPNEQYF

V gene: TRBV5-1
D gene: TRBD1
J gene: TRBJ2-1
CDR3 protein: CASSLSSGGTYNEQFF

V gene: TRBV5-1
D gene: .
J gene: TRBJ2-1
CDR3 protein: CASRPNTPGYNEQFF

V gene: TRBV21-1
D gene: .
J gene: TRBJ2-1
CDR3 protein: CASIRGGLGPKTYNEQFF

V gene: TRBV27
D gene: TRBD2
J gene: TRBJ2-1
CDR3 protein: CASSVSGRGYNEQFF

V gene: TRBV5-6
D gene: .
J gene: TRBJ1-1
CDR3 protein: CASSFRGAIRNTEAFF

V gene: TRBV13
D gene: TRBD1
J gene: TRBJ2-3
CDR3 protein: CASSLTGAGTDTQYF

V gene: TRBV7-9
D gene: TRBD1
J gene: TRBJ1-5
CDR3 protein: CASSDRGSNQPQHF

V gene: TRBV3-1/TRBV3-2
D gene: .
J gene: TRBJ2-7
CDR3 protein: CASSQAMSYEQYF

V gene: TRBV7-9
D gene: .
J gene: TRBJ1-2
CDR3 protein: CASTGGMYGYTF

V gene: TRBV9
D gene: .
J gene: TRBJ2-1
CDR3 protein: CASSVADGVYNEQFF

V gene: TRBV28
D gene: .
J gene: TRBJ1-2
CDR3 protein: CASSSGAGYYGYTF

V gene: TRBV25-1
D gene: TRBD1
J gene: TRBJ2-1
CDR3 protein: CASSEARDRAYNEQFF

V gene: TRBV11-2
D gene: .
J gene: TRBJ1-2
CDR3 protein: CASSSSHGYTF

V gene: TRBV7-9
D gene: .
J gene: TRBJ1-6
CDR3 protein: CASSPMVSPLHF

V gene: TRBV7-9
D gene: .
J gene: TRBJ2-7
CDR3 protein: CASSSILYEQYF

V gene: TRBV29-1
D gene: TRBD2
J gene: TRBJ2-1
CDR3 protein: CSATPVDWTSGYNEQFF

V gene: TRBV18
D gene: TRBD2
J gene: TRBJ2-3
CDR3 protein: CASSRPRTSGLITDTQYF

V gene: TRBV9
D gene: TRBD1
J gene: TRBJ1-4
CDR3 protein: CASSEGQGVGNEKLFF

V gene: TRBV28
D gene: .
J gene: TRBJ2-7
CDR3 protein: CASSIPSGWREQYF

V gene: TRBV7-9
D gene: .
J gene: TRBJ1-3
CDR3 protein: CASPESAVSGNTIYF

V gene: TRBV6-4
D gene: TRBD2
J gene: TRBJ2-3
CDR3 protein: CASSELAGGRGTQYF

V gene: TRBV5-4
D gene: TRBD2
J gene: TRBJ2-3
CDR3 protein: CASSLARGGSISTDTQYF